These 26 T cell receptor beta chains originate from one sample sequenced in a study of tumor and adjacent non-tumor tissue in lung cancer. Three rounds of nested PCR, following a modified ARM-PCR protocol, produced the TCRbeta library. TCRdb independently ran MiXCR on the multiplex PCR reads; one entry per CDR3 protein. The table includes approximately 110,000 distinct CDR3 sequences, 75% detected once. No cell sorting was done before RNA was extracted from the tissue. The sample taken for sequencing was lung tumor tissue. The source is a woman between 55 and 75 years old with non-small cell lung cancer.

The chain joins TRBV19 to TRBJ2-1, with D perhaps TRBD1 (6 bases). CDR1 LNHDA and CDR2 SQIVND come from the germline V gene (reference sequence). Trimming pared 6 bases from V and 0 bases from J, leaving 12 bases between. The CDR3 is 15 amino acids. The DNA of the CDR3 is TGTGCCAGTAGGGACGACAGGAACTCCTACAATGAGCAGTTCTTC. This encodes CASRDDRNSYNEQFF.

With regard to this clonotype: The junction differs from germline at one of its ends, possibly a read error. The chain is built from TRBV6-1 and TRBJ2-1; the match to TRBD2 covers 8 bases. CDR3 size: 16 residues. Germline assignment: CDR1 MNHNS and CDR2 SASEGT. CDR3 amino acids: CASSSELAAIYNERFF. CDR3 nucleotides: TGTGCCAGCAGTAGCGAACTAGCGGCGATCTACAATGAGCGGTTCTTC.

As regards this clonotype: Germline is not matched at one junction end, which may reflect a read error. V and J are TRBV20-1 and TRBJ2-4; D perhaps matches TRBD1 (5 bases). The CDR3 length is 12 residues. Germline V lookup: CDR1 DFQATT, CDR2 SNEGSKA (reference sequence). This CDR3 is CSARERGNIQHF. The CDR3 DNA follows: TGCAGTGCTAGAGAAAGGGGTAACATTCAGCACTTC.

As for this clonotype: This clone may be a read error of a much larger clone one base away. This chain links TRBV6-1 with TRBJ2-1, with TRBD2 matching over 9 bases. This CDR3 is 16 amino acids long. Losses at the gene ends were 0 bases for V and 7 bases for J; bases not matched to a gene: 7. Germline assignment: CDR1 MNHNS and CDR2 SASEGT. The CDR3 loop is CASSEARRLAVNEQFF. For the CDR3, the DNA is TGTGCCAGCAGTGAAGCTAGACGACTAGCGGTAAATGAGCAGTTCTTC.

This rearrangement joins TRBV10-3 to TRBJ2-1; TRBD2 agrees at 11 bases. V dropped 0 bases and J dropped 8; count of bases not matched to a gene: 6. CDR1 is ENHRY, CDR2 SYGVKD, per germline. The CDR3 consists of 16 residues. As DNA, the CDR3 is TGTGCCATCAGTGAGTCGCTAGCGGGAGGCCCGGATGAGCAGTTCTTC. This gives the protein CAISESLAGGPDEQFF.

This clonotype appeared a few times. This could be a read error, since a much larger clone is one nucleotide away. The J gene is TRBJ2-7, the V gene TRBV10-2, with a tentative D call TRBD1 (7 bases). This CDR3 contains 19 residues. CDR1 and CDR2 from the germline V gene are WSHSY and SAAADI. The CDR3 protein is CTSSDPTGKGTGALGEQYF. Here the CDR3 DNA reads TGCACCAGCAGTGACCCGACAGGGAAGGGAACGGGAGCTCTGGGAGAGCAGTACTTC.

This chain uses TRBV11-1 with TRBJ1-2, with D possibly being TRBD1 (6 bases). Trimming stripped 7 bases from V and 3 bases from J, with 15 bases between. The CDR3 contains 14 residues. Germline CDR1 SGHAT, CDR2 FQDESV (reference sequence). The CDR3 sequence: CASTSQGPHYGYTF. CDR3 nucleotides: TGTGCCAGCACTTCACAGGGCCCGCACTATGGCTACACCTTC.

Points on this clonotype: One junction end does not reproduce the germline sequence, and a read error may be involved. The gene calls are TRBV28 and TRBJ1-1; 8 nucleotides line up with TRBD1. The germline V gene has CDR1 MDHEN and CDR2 SYDVKM. This CDR3 has 15 residues. CDR3 nucleotide sequence: TGTGCAAGCAGACCTACCGGGGGGCAGGGGGCTGAAGCTTTATTT. It yields the protein CASRPTGGQGAEALF. Full variable domain (missing parts from reference TRBV28 and TRBJ1-1): DVKVTQSSRYLVKRTGEKVFLECVQDMDHENMFWYRQDPGLGLRLIYFSYDVKMKEKGDIPEGYSVSREKKERFSLILESASTNQTSMYLCASRPTGGQGAEALFGQGTRLTVV.

Comment on this clonotype: A much larger clonotype is one base distant, so this may be a read error. The chain is built from TRBV4-3 and TRBJ1-3; D not resolved. The CDR3 runs 16 residues. The V gene's germline CDR1 is LGHNA and CDR2 YSLEER. Deletions cut 4 bases from V and 0 bases from J, with 13 bases between. DNA for the CDR3: TGCGCCAGCAGCCGAGATAGAGACACCTCTGGAAACACCATATATTTT. It codes for CASSRDRDTSGNTIYF.

As regards this clonotype: A read error may explain this, as a much larger clone is one base away. The chain combines TRBV4-3 with TRBJ2-7, with 7 bases matching TRBD1. The germline gives CDR1 LGHNA, CDR2 YSLEER. Unmatched junction bases numbered 9, after V lost 4 bases and J lost 6 bases. This CDR3 is 14 amino acids long. Here the CDR3 reads CASSRQKGGCEQYF. The DNA of the CDR3 is TGCGCCAGCAGCCGTCAAAAAGGGGGCTGCGAGCAGTACTTC.

The rearrangement links TRBV4-1 to TRBJ1-2, with no clear D. With 3 bases removed from V and 7 bases from J, the gap between germline ends came to 9 bases. The germline gives CDR1 MGHRA, CDR2 YSYEKL. This CDR3 region has 12 residues. The CDR3 DNA reads as TGCGCCAGCAGCCAGGGCAGCTGTGGCTACACCTTC. This gives the protein CASSQGSCGYTF.

Concerning this clonotype: Given a much more abundant clone one base away, this may be a read error. CDR3 region: CASSQDGRGADTQYF. In DNA form, the CDR3 reads TGCGCCAGCAGCCAAGACGGCAGGGGGGCAGATACGCAGTATTTT. This chain uses TRBV4-3 with TRBJ2-3, with D tentatively TRBD1 (7 bases). CDR3 size: 15 residues. Germline V gene data show CDR1 as LGHNA and CDR2 as YSLEER. V dropped 0 bases and J dropped 4 bases, with 11 bases sitting between them.

This clonotype was observed a handful of times. Germline and junction disagree at one end, which may indicate a read error. V gene TRBV5-8 combines with J gene TRBJ2-7; 7 nucleotides align to TRBD1. The CDR3 loop spans 13 amino acids. CDR1 and CDR2 (germline): SGHTS, YDEGEE. The CDR3 nucleotides are TGTGTCAGCAGCCCCGGGACAGCCTACGAGCAGTACTTC. Its protein product is CVSSPGTAYEQYF.

For this clonotype: One end of the junction is discordant with germline, which a read error may explain. The rearrangement uses TRBV6-6 and TRBJ2-4, with 11 positions matching TRBD1. In germline, CDR1 is MNHNY, CDR2 SVGAGI (reference sequence). The CDR3 covers 15 residues. CDR3 protein: CASNYWDRGGNIQYF. The CDR3 region has the DNA TGTGCCAGCAATTACTGGGACAGGGGGGGGAACATTCAGTACTTC.

The chain joins TRBV11-3 to TRBJ2-2; 12 bases match TRBD2. Germline CDR1 reads SGHNT; CDR2 reads YENEEA. This CDR3 region has 19 residues. The V gene end was trimmed by 6 bases and the J gene end by 0 bases; junction bases not matched to a gene: 11. The CDR3 DNA sequence: TGTGCCAGCAGGGCTCGGGCACTAGCGGGGGGTACGAACACCGGGGAGCTGTTTTTT. Amino acids: CASRARALAGGTNTGELFF.

This rearrangement joins TRBV10-1 to TRBJ2-7; D unclear. CDR3 size: 13 residues. Trimming left V 2 bases short and J 13 bases short, with 18 bases between. Germline-derived CDR1 and CDR2 are WNHNN and SYGVQD (reference sequence). The CDR3 protein is CASSEQRRSEDYF. The CDR3 DNA sequence: TGCGCCAGCAGTGAGCAGAGACGTAGTGAGGACTACTTC.

The chain couples TRBV12-3 or TRBV12-4 to TRBJ1-2; D remains ambiguous. The CDR3 contains 16 residues. The CDR3 loop reads CSSSLGRQANLYGYTF. In nucleotides, the CDR3 is TGTTCTAGCAGTTTGGGCAGACAAGCAAACCTCTATGGCTACACCTTC.

A remark on this clonotype: Germline and junction disagree at one end, which may indicate a read error. The chain uses TRBV5-6 and TRBJ2-1; 7 bases map to TRBD2. Germline loops: CDR1 SGHDT, CDR2 YYEEEE. The CDR3 runs to 17 residues. CDR3 in DNA: TGTGCCAGCAGCTTGTTATCCAGCGGGGAAGCGTGGAATGAACAGTTCTTC. It yields the protein CASSLLSSGEAWNEQFF.

Of note for this clonotype: A much larger clone differs from this one at a single base, so this may be a read error. The chain couples TRBV6-2 or TRBV6-3 to TRBJ1-5; no clear D gene. This CDR3 is 14 amino acids long. Germline values: CDR1 MNHEY, CDR2 SVGEGT. Trimming took 7 bases from V and 7 from J, leaving 17 bases between them. The CDR3, as DNA: TGTGCCAGCAACGTCCAGGAGGGTTCGCAGCCCCAGCATTTT. This encodes CASNVQEGSQPQHF.

To note about this clonotype: An end of the junction differs from the germline gene, which may be a read error. The chain employs TRBV6-5 and TRBJ2-1, with D unresolved. The CDR3 extends over 11 amino acids. Germline V gives CDR1 MNHEY, CDR2 SVGAGI. CDR3 loop: CASSQYNEQFF. The CDR3 DNA follows: TGTGCTAGCAGTCAGTACAATGAACAGTTCTTC.

The chain employs TRBV29-1 and TRBJ1-1; D unclear. Germline-derived CDR1 and CDR2 are SQVTM and ANQGSEA. Trimming removed 8 bases from V and 3 bases from J, with 13 bases in between. This CDR3 comprises 12 residues. The CDR3 DNA reads as TGCAGCCCGCTCCTCCAAGACACTGAAGCTTTCTTT. It translates to CSPLLQDTEAFF.

By share, this clonotype counts as medium-sized. This chain connects TRBV11-2 to TRBJ1-3, with no clear D. This CDR3 spans 15 amino acids. The germline V gene encodes CDR1 SGHAT and CDR2 FQNNGV. V lost 2 bases, J lost 8 bases, and 16 bases lay in between. CDR3 in amino acids: CASSLSSGRLYTIYF. In DNA, the CDR3 is TGTGCCAGCAGCTTATCCTCCGGCCGCTTGTACACCATATATTTT. The whole variable domain, remainder taken from reference TRBV11-2 and TRBJ1-3, is EAGVAQSPRYKIIEKRQSVAFWCNPISGHATLYWYQQILGQGPKLLIQFQNNGVVDDSQLPKDRFSAERLKGVDSTLKIQPAKLEDSAVYLCASSLSSGRLYTIYFGEGSWLTVV.

J is TRBJ1-4 and V is TRBV5-1; tentatively, D is TRBD1 (5 bases). V was clipped by 4 bases and J by 10 bases, with 20 bases between them. The CDR3 is 15 amino acids. Germline values: CDR1 SGHRS, CDR2 YFSETQ. The DNA for the CDR3 is TGCGCCAGCAGCCAAGCCGGGGCCGGTGAGGGAAAACTGTTTTTT. Translating gives CASSQAGAGEGKLFF.

A remark on this clonotype: With a much larger clone just one base away, this may be a read error. This chain uses TRBV20-1 with TRBJ2-7; D remains unclear. Trimming took 8 bases from V and 4 from J, leaving 18 bases between them. Germline V gene sequence: CDR1 DFQATT, CDR2 SNEGSKA (reference sequence). The CDR3 has 13 residues. The CDR3: CSTIDPKFYEQYF. The CDR3 DNA reads TGCAGTACCATCGACCCTAAATTTTACGAGCAGTACTTC.

Notes on this clonotype: Sequence at one end of the junction differs from germline and may be a read error. This sequence joins TRBV20-1 and TRBJ1-5; TRBD1 is a possible D gene (5 bases). The germline gives CDR1 DFQATT, CDR2 SNEGSKA (reference sequence). The CDR3 runs to 13 residues. The CDR3 region has the DNA TGCAGTGCGAGACCCTGGGGGAATCGGCCCCAGCATTTT. As protein: CSARPWGNRPQHF.

A word on this clonotype: The junction departs from the called germline gene at one end, perhaps through a read error. The chain recombines TRBV5-1 with TRBJ2-6, with 7 bases that match TRBD2. Germline V lookup: CDR1 SGHRS, CDR2 YFSETQ. The CDR3 loop spans 23 amino acids. Here the CDR3 reads CASSNYAPGTTMKKSSGANVLTF. CDR3 nucleotides: TGCGCCAGCAGCAACTACGCCCCCGGGACTACCATGAAGAAAAGCTCTGGGGCCAACGTCTTGACTTTC.